This TCR beta chain was sequenced during a study of graft-versus-host responses after intestinal transplantation. Using immunoSEQ multiplex PCR, the repertoire was profiled, and TCRdb retains in-frame clones only, with some absent. The data show more than 65,000 clones, with about 94% seen just once and around 0.51% held by the top ten. The CDR3 runs 16 residues. The V and J ends lost 5 bases and 0 bases, in that order; junction bases with no gene match: 6. The germline gives CDR1 SGHVS, CDR2 FQNEAQ. Note on this clone: What it binds is not known.

The material was unstimulated CD8+ T cells sorted from spleen or lymph node cells, obtained before intestinal transplant. The rearrangement joins TRBV7-8 to TRBJ2-3, with 9 bases aligning to TRBD2. The sequence was obtained from a human donor who received an intestinal transplant. CDR3 sequence reads: CASSPPGLASTDTQYF. The CDR3 DNA reads TGTGCCAGCAGCCCCCCGGGACTAGCTAGCACAGATACGCAGTATTTT.